The next 24 T cell receptor beta chains were all read from a single sample in a study of beta chain features in type 1 diabetes. Study results and caveats: Shortening of TCRB CDR3s, moderate but significant, appeared in all four CD4+ subsets of Type 1 diabetes patients.

TCRB transcripts that were expressed got sequenced, as all of the isolated RNA had been reverse transcribed. The method was immunoSEQ multiplex PCR; TCRdb's version includes in-frame clones alone and lacks a portion of them. In the table there are 600,000 to 700,000 clones, about an eighth of which are singletons. Antigens of these TCRs are unknown. The source material was naive CD4+ T cells from blood. Receptors originate from a man aged 18-30 years with type 1 diabetes.

This clone turned up a few times. V and J are TRBV12-5 and TRBJ2-7, with D perhaps TRBD1 (6 bases). With 5 bases removed from V and 0 bases from J, the gap between germline ends came to 8 bases. Germline CDR1 reads LGHNT; CDR2 reads FRNRAP. The CDR3 is 13 residues long. The CDR3 here is CASGGQFSYEQYF. In DNA form, the CDR3 reads TGTGCTAGTGGTGGACAGTTCTCCTACGAGCAGTACTTC.

This clone was detected only a few times. The rearrangement joins TRBV7-9 to TRBJ1-1; 7 bases agree with TRBD1. V dropped 5 bases and J dropped 6; count of bases not matched to a gene: 9. The germline CDR1 and CDR2 sequences are SEHNR and FQNEAQ (reference sequence). This CDR3 is 14 amino acids long. CDR3 residues: CASSGEGQTSEAFF. In DNA form, the CDR3 reads TGTGCCAGCAGCGGCGAGGGACAGACCTCTGAAGCTTTCTTT.

This chain connects TRBV7-6 to TRBJ1-3; no reliable D call. This CDR3 region has 14 residues. Germline V CDR1 and CDR2: SGHVS, FNYEAQ. V dropped 5 bases and J dropped 4 bases, with 12 bases sitting between them. The CDR3 nucleotides are TGTGCCAGCAGCCCCTCCTCGCCCGGAAACACCATATATTTT. Translation: CASSPSSPGNTIYF.

The rearrangement uses TRBV2 and TRBJ1-2; 8 nucleotides match TRBD1. CDR3 length: 15 residues. Germline V gives CDR1 SNHLY, CDR2 FYNNEI. V was pared by 4 bases and J by 9 bases, with 13 bases of the junction left unmatched. The CDR3 DNA reads as TGTGCCAGCAGTGGGGGCACGACAGGGGCGTCCAGCTACACCTTC. Its protein is CASSGGTTGASSYTF.

The table lists this clone with a few counts. This chain links TRBV5-1 with TRBJ2-6, with D possibly matching TRBD1 (6 bases). This CDR3 comprises 17 residues. V gave up 4 bases and J gave up 0 bases, with 14 bases separating them. CDR1 and CDR2 (germline): SGHRS, YFSETQ. The CDR3 sequence: CASSTGTFGSGANVLTF. The CDR3 DNA follows: TGCGCCAGCAGCACAGGGACATTCGGCTCTGGGGCCAACGTCCTGACTTTC.

This clone was counted between two and nine times. The genes are TRBV2 and TRBJ1-5, with D unresolved. V gave up 7 bases and J gave up 5 bases, with 9 bases separating them. Germline assignment: CDR1 SNHLY and CDR2 FYNNEI. The CDR3 runs 12 residues. This CDR3 reads CASKGVDQPQHF. DNA of the CDR3: TGTGCCAGCAAGGGAGTAGATCAGCCCCAGCATTTT. The full variable domain, with the rest looked up from reference TRBV2 and TRBJ1-5, is EPEVTQTPSHQVTQMGQEVILRCVPISNHLYFYWYRQILGQKVEFLVSFYNNEISEKSEIFDDQFSVERPDGSNFTLKIRSTKLEDSAMYFCASKGVDQPQHFGDGTRLSIL.

Concerning this clone itself: At the DNA level, this CDR3 is encoded by other sequences in the same sample as well. The rearrangement links TRBV5-1 to TRBJ2-5; 7 bases agree with TRBD1. J was trimmed by 3 bases and V by 0 bases; bases with no gene match: 2. The CDR3 consists of 14 residues. Germline V gene lookup returns CDR1 SGHRS and CDR2 YFSETQ. The CDR3 sequence is CASSLAGTEETQYF. CDR3 sequence (DNA): TGCGCCAGCAGCTTGGCCGGGACAGAAGAGACCCAGTACTTC.

The rearrangement uses TRBV9 and TRBJ2-3, with D possibly being TRBD2 (6 bases). Trimming removed 4 bases from V and 6 bases from J, with 18 bases in between. CDR1 and CDR2 (germline): SGDLS, YYNGEE. The CDR3 has 15 residues. The CDR3 reads CASSPMGGGSDTQYF. In nucleotides, the CDR3 is TGTGCCAGCAGCCCAATGGGTGGGGGGTCGGATACGCAGTATTTT.

The genes are TRBV14 and TRBJ2-1; the D gene is possibly TRBD2 (6 bases). V dropped 0 bases and J dropped 12 bases, with 18 bases sitting between them. Per the germline V gene, CDR1 is SGHDN and CDR2 is FVKESK. The CDR3 sequence is 15 residues long. Here the CDR3 DNA reads TGTGCCAGCAGCCAAGAGTCCGGGACTCGGTTTCGGCAGTTCTTC. Residues: CASSQESGTRFRQFF.

This chain joins TRBV5-1 and TRBJ2-3, with D possibly being TRBD2 (5 bases). The V and J ends lost 2 bases and 4 bases respectively, with 11 bases between them. This CDR3 spans 14 amino acids. From germline, CDR1 is SGHRS and CDR2 YFSETQ. The DNA for the CDR3 is TGCGCCAGCAGCTTTTTCCCGGAGGCAGATACGCAGTATTTT. This gives the protein CASSFFPEADTQYF.

The sample holds a few counts of this clone. The rearrangement joins TRBV27 to TRBJ1-1; D is perhaps TRBD1 (5 bases). The CDR3 loop spans 15 amino acids. Germline V CDR1 and CDR2: MNHEY, SMNVEV (reference sequence). The V end lost 4 bases, the J end lost 5 bases, and 17 bases lay between the germline ends. The CDR3 coding sequence is TGTGCCAGCAGTTCCATCAGGGTAATTGCGACTGAAGCTTTCTTT. Protein product: CASSSIRVIATEAFF.

This clone has a handful of counts. The chain employs TRBV29-1 and TRBJ1-1; 7 nucleotides align to TRBD1. From germline, CDR1 is SQVTM and CDR2 ANQGSEA. The junction had 2 bases not matched to a gene; V was cut back by 4 bases and J by 3 bases. The CDR3 contains 12 residues. The CDR3 reads CSVADRDTEAFF. DNA for the CDR3: TGCAGCGTTGCCGACAGGGACACTGAAGCTTTCTTT.

A few counts support this clone. The genes are TRBV4-1 and TRBJ2-3; no definite D call. This CDR3 has 11 residues. CDR1 and CDR2 from the germline V gene are MGHRA and YSYEKL. Trimming stripped 4 bases from V and 1 base from J, with 0 bases between. This CDR3 reads CASSRTDTQYF. The CDR3 DNA is TGCGCCAGCAGCCGCACAGATACGCAGTATTTT.

The chain employs TRBV30 and TRBJ1-2, with a possible D match to TRBD1 (6 bases). This CDR3 contains 13 residues. The V and J ends lost 1 base and 8 bases respectively, with 14 bases between them. Germline V gives CDR1 GTSNPN, CDR2 SVGIG (reference sequence). As DNA, the CDR3 is TGTGCCTGGAGTGGTTCAGGGGCGCCCGGCTACACCTTC. This translates into CAWSGSGAPGYTF.

A few counts support this clone. V and J are TRBV19 and TRBJ2-2; tentative D call: TRBD1 (5 bases). The germline V and J ends were trimmed by 7 bases and 0 bases, with 12 bases remaining between them. This CDR3 spans 15 amino acids. The V gene's germline CDR1 is LNHDA and CDR2 SQIVND (reference sequence). CDR3 coding DNA: TGTGCCAGTACCCCCAGGGTCCCGAACACCGGGGAGCTGTTTTTT. Translated, it gives CASTPRVPNTGELFF.

This clone was counted only a few times. The chain links TRBV29-1 to TRBJ1-1, with a weak D call TRBD1 (6 bases). There are 13 residues in the CDR3. Germline CDR1 SQVTM, CDR2 ANQGSEA. The V end was cut by 4 bases, the J end by 0 bases, with 9 bases between. The CDR3 DNA follows: TGCAGCGTTGTGAGGGGGGTGAACACTGAAGCTTTCTTT. It yields the protein CSVVRGVNTEAFF.

V and J are TRBV6-1 and TRBJ2-3, with D perhaps given as TRBD1 or TRBD2 (5 bases each). Germline V gene data show CDR1 as MNHNS and CDR2 as SASEGT. With 3 bases removed from V and 3 bases from J, the gap between germline ends came to 16 bases. The CDR3 totals 16 residues. The CDR3 DNA reads as TGTGCCAGCAGTGAGTTTGCGGGTTCAGGGACAGATACGCAGTATTTT. Translating it yields CASSEFAGSGTDTQYF.

This clone was found a few times. V usage is TRBV7-9 and J usage is TRBJ2-7; 8 bases agree with TRBD1. CDR1 and CDR2 (germline): SEHNR, FQNEAQ (reference sequence). V was clipped by 5 bases and J by 2 bases; unmatched bases: 5. The CDR3 loop spans 14 amino acids. The CDR3, as DNA: TGTGCCAGCAGCCTAGGACAGGGAACCTACGAGCAGTACTTC. This gives the protein CASSLGQGTYEQYF.

In this sample, this clone turned up a few times. The V gene is TRBV5-1, the J gene TRBJ2-1, with D maybe TRBD2 (6 bases). Germline CDR1 is SGHRS and CDR2 is YFSETQ. This CDR3 region has 13 residues. The V gene lost 4 bases and the J gene lost 6 bases, with 11 bases spanning the gap. This CDR3 is CASSRLGGNEQFF. CDR3 DNA sequence: TGCGCCAGCAGCCGACTGGGGGGCAATGAGCAGTTCTTC. Full variable domain (rest looked up from reference TRBV5-1 and TRBJ2-1): KAGVTQTPRYLIKTRGQQVTLSCSPISGHRSVSWYQQTPGQGLQFLFEYFSETQRNKGNFPGRFSGRQFSNSRSEMNVSTLELGDSALYLCASSRLGGNEQFFGPGTRLTVL.

This clone was seen more than once but under ten times. The identical CDR3 is also encoded by other nucleotide sequences in the sample. The gene calls are TRBV2 and TRBJ1-4; D gene unclear. Trimming shortened V by 3 bases and J by 5 bases, and 10 bases separated the two germline ends. The CDR3 is 14 residues long. Germline CDR1 SNHLY, CDR2 FYNNEI. CDR3 nucleotides: TGTGCCAGCAGTGACAGCCGTTTCAATGAAAAACTGTTTTTT. It translates to CASSDSRFNEKLFF.

The rearrangement links TRBV5-1 to TRBJ2-5; tentative D call: TRBD2 (5 bases). Germline V gene lookup returns CDR1 SGHRS and CDR2 YFSETQ. V was cut by 4 bases and J by 5 bases, with 12 bases left in between. The CDR3 consists of 13 residues. CDR3 protein: CASSPERGETQYF. As DNA, the CDR3 is TGCGCCAGCAGCCCGGAGCGAGGGGAGACCCAGTACTTC. Supplemented by reference TRBV5-1 and TRBJ2-5, the full variable domain reads KAGVTQTPRYLIKTRGQQVTLSCSPISGHRSVSWYQQTPGQGLQFLFEYFSETQRNKGNFPGRFSGRQFSNSRSEMNVSTLELGDSALYLCASSPERGETQYFGPGTRLLVL.

The chain uses TRBV27 and TRBJ1-2; D perhaps matches TRBD1 (5 bases). Germline lookup yields CDR1 MNHEY and CDR2 SMNVEV (reference sequence). The V end lost 5 bases, the J end lost 8 bases, and 21 bases lay between the germline ends. The CDR3 contains 15 residues. CDR3 bases: TGTGCCAGCAGTCACCGGGACCAAAGTGCTATCGGCTACACCTTC. Translated: CASSHRDQSAIGYTF.

The chain has TRBV20-1 and TRBJ2-3, with D unclear. Germline CDR1 reads DFQATT; CDR2 reads SNEGSKA (reference sequence). The CDR3 contains 10 residues. The V end lost 6 bases, the J end lost 6 bases, and 7 bases lay between the germline ends. CDR3 sequence (DNA): TGCAGTGCCCGCTTGGATACGCAGTATTTT. It is translated as CSARLDTQYF.

This chain uses TRBV30 with TRBJ1-5; possible D gene TRBD1, 5 bases. Germline loops: CDR1 GTSNPN, CDR2 SVGIG (reference sequence). V lost 1 base and J lost 2, with 15 bases in between. This CDR3 comprises 16 residues. For the CDR3, the DNA is TGTGCCTGGAGTGGGGGGGGAACCTATGGCAATCAGCCCCAGCATTTT. Translated, it gives CAWSGGGTYGNQPQHF.